This TCR beta chain was documented in a study of cytomegalovirus exposure and HLA in healthy donors. Findings and caveats of the study: Productive status was seen about 90% or about 30% of the time for most TCR beta V segments in an earlier analysis. When the data were analyzed later, several of the most significant clusters appeared to be linked to common viral pathogens. Exclusion as indistinguishable affected some V segments, including TRBV6-2 and TRBV6-3. Near-uniform donor sequencing depth was presumed by presence/absence analyses.

J gave up 4 bases and V 4 bases, and 2 bases lay outside the gene matches. Germline CDR1 MNHEY, CDR2 SMNVEV (reference sequence). This CDR3 contains 13 residues. Points on this clone: Its antigen is unidentified.

PCR was performed using 60 Vbeta and 13 Jbeta primers. Sequencing was performed with immunoSEQ multiplex PCR; in TCRdb, only in-frame clones are kept and a portion is missing. This table has a few hundred thousand clones, approximately 91% appearing once. This clonotype was sampled from a girl aged 2 to 10 in good health and CMV-seronegative. The source material was PBMCs. This sequence joins TRBV27 and TRBJ2-5, with TRBD1 matching 8 bases. CDR3 region: CASSYTGGETQYF. CDR3 coding DNA: TGTGCCAGCAGTTATACAGGGGGAGAGACCCAGTACTTC.